The rows below give T cell receptor beta chains drawn from one sample of a study of control samples from healthy donors and cancer patients. Only in-frame clones appear in the TCRdb table, and some are missing; sequencing was by immunoSEQ multiplex PCR. The table records tens of thousands of clones, about 90% of them present only once. Sequencing used blood. The receptor set was obtained from a man aged 45-65 years in good health. CDR3s include the opening cysteine and the closing phenylalanine or tryptophan. D genes are given only for firm matches. Rows may omit the clone size; those that give it use once, few, many or a size class.

J: TRBJ2-7
D: TRBD2
size: .
V: TRBV4-1
DNA: TGCGCCAGCAGCCAACCTGGGGGGACTACATCCTACGAGCAGTACTTC
CDR3: CASSQPGGTTSYEQYF

J: TRBJ1-5
D: .
size: .
V: TRBV28
DNA: TGTGCCAGCAGTTTGCATGGGTTAAATCAGCCCCAGCATTTT
CDR3: CASSLHGLNQPQHF

J: TRBJ2-7
D: TRBD2
size: .
V: TRBV18
DNA: TGTGCCAGCTCACGCGGGGGGGTATTAAACGAGCAGTACTTC
CDR3: CASSRGGVLNEQYF

J: TRBJ2-5
D: TRBD2
size: .
V: TRBV13
DNA: TGTGCCAGCAGCATCCGAGCGGGGGGGCAAGAGACCCAGTACTTC
CDR3: CASSIRAGGQETQYF

J: TRBJ1-1
D: .
size: .
V: TRBV5-1
DNA: TGCGCCAGCAGCTTGGTCAGGGGGAACACTGAAGCTTTCTTT
CDR3: CASSLVRGNTEAFF

J: TRBJ2-1
D: .
size: .
V: TRBV7-3
DNA: TGTGCCAGCAGCTTAACGCGGGAAAATGAGCAGTTCTTC
CDR3: CASSLTRENEQFF

J: TRBJ2-3
D: TRBD1
size: .
V: TRBV15
DNA: TGTGCCACCAGCCCAGGGACAGGCGACACAGATACGCAGTATTTT
CDR3: CATSPGTGDTDTQYF

J: TRBJ2-6
D: TRBD2
size: .
V: TRBV2
DNA: TGTGCCAGCAGCCGGACTAGCGGATCTGGGGCCAACGTCCTGACTTTC
CDR3: CASSRTSGSGANVLTF

J: TRBJ1-1
D: .
size: once
V: TRBV2
DNA: TGTGCCAGCAGTGAATGGCTACAGGGAGGCGCTTTCTTT
CDR3: CASSEWLQGGAFF

J: TRBJ1-1
D: .
size: .
V: TRBV6-5
DNA: TGTGCCAGCAGTTACAGGGGGGGCACTGAAGCTTTCTTT
CDR3: CASSYRGGTEAFF

J: TRBJ1-4
D: .
size: .
V: TRBV9
DNA: TGTGCCAGCGGCCCCGGGACAACTAATGAAAAACTGTTTTTT
CDR3: CASGPGTTNEKLFF

J: TRBJ1-6
D: .
size: once
V: TRBV27
DNA: TGTGCCAGCAGTCCTAGCCGGGGTTACAATTCACCCCTCCACTTT
CDR3: CASSPSRGYNSPLHF

J: TRBJ1-2
D: .
size: few
V: TRBV7-8
DNA: TGTGCCAGCAGGCAAGCCTTGGACTCCTATGGCTACACCTTC
CDR3: CASRQALDSYGYTF